This TCR beta chain comes out of a study of T cell responses to AZD1222 COVID-19 vaccine listed by TCRdb under 2021. General notes on the study: AZD1222 recipients with second doses at about 4 weeks or about 12 weeks were pooled, because spike-specific TCR depth and breadth did not differ between schedules. A total of 233 trial participants underwent TCR sequencing, of whom roughly 210 had received two doses of AZD1222 and about 26 had received two doses of the MenACWY control vaccine. Trial participants were enrolled by age into 18-55, 56-69 and 70-plus year subgroups, with approximately 160, 26 and 62 TCR-sequenced participants respectively. Overall study results and their limits: Participants were mostly white British, with more females than males. The authors suggested clonal diversity may have been underestimated. In the small 56-69-year group, the increase in depth fell short of significance, most likely because of low power. After two AZD1222 doses, both the breadth and the depth of spike-specific TCRs were significantly higher than at day 0 and than in MenACWY recipients. No day 14 peak-response samples were available, so repertoires were characterized only after the peak T cell response. Conclusions about previously exposed vaccinees were limited because only a handful of AZD1222 recipients were SARS-CoV-2 seropositive at baseline. Reportedly, almost half of the unique spike-specific TCRs recognized epitopes lying outside the regions that are mutated in the B.1.351 and B.1.1.7 variants. The whole spike protein was spanned by vaccine-associated CD4 TCRs, and dominant responses were seen in regions 160-218 and 743-854.

The CDR3 regions of human TCRbeta chains were subjected to immunosequencing. Per the source publication's procedure: TCRs in the repertoires were compared against a reference library of SARS-CoV-2-specific TCRs that had been generated with the MIRA antigen-specificity platform. Breadth was defined as the fraction of unique TCRs that were SARS-CoV-2-associated, and depth was defined as the fraction of total T cells that were SARS-CoV-2-associated. Using the MIRA data, each spike-specific TCR was assigned both to the spike region to which the TCR was reactive and to a CD4 or CD8 class. Log10-transformed breadth and depth values were compared by one-way ANOVA with Sidak's multiple comparisons tests. TCRdb holds this immuneACCESS table with in-frame rearrangements only. Some clones are missing; in checked studies, unresolved V genes explain under half, and the rest has no known cause. Clonal size and the V and J genes are those of that table, whereas D and trimming came from the DNA. This sample is represented by roughly 100,000 clones; around 90% of them were singletons. Jointly, the top ten make up over 6.5% of the sample.

Details on this clone: This clone's antigen is unknown. No much larger clone is present one base from it, and per-base qualities are unavailable.

Read against the paper, the sample's time point label means: baseline before first vaccination. Samples from vaccinated people were obtained from the UK trials COV001 and COV002, which included a single-blind randomized controlled phase 2/3 trial of AZD1222 (ChAdOx1 nCoV-19) in healthy adults. Trial participant PBMC samples were collected at day 0 and day 28 after the second dose for TCRbeta chain sequencing. Cut back by 4 bases and 7 bases, the V and J ends lie 10 bases apart. CDR1 is given as DFQATT and CDR2 as SNEGSKA, both from the germline V gene (reference sequence). The cysteine opens and the phenylalanine closes a CDR3 of 11 amino acids. The read is trimmed to its CDR3 DNA, 33 bases read in frame from base 1.

This specimen consisted of peripheral blood, obtained on day 0 of AZD1222 vaccination. The TCR originated in an adult in good health. The chain is encoded by TRBV20-1 joined to TRBJ2-5, with no confident D gene call. The bases are TGCAGTGCTACCCCCTCGGTGACCCAGTACTTC. Translated, this gives CSATPSVTQYF.